This paragraph reports one T cell receptor beta chain. TCRdb re-called the RT-PCR reads through MiXCR, storing one row per CDR3 protein. Of about 960,000 distinct CDR3 sequences listed, roughly 18% were seen once; the top ten hold roughly 6%. The sample comes from a study of patients and donors after allogeneic stem cell transplantation. J gave up 9 bases and V 6 bases, and 8 bases lay outside the gene matches. This CDR3 contains 14 residues. Per germline, CDR1 SGHTA and CDR2 FQGTGA. The sequence was obtained from a human donor who was either an allogeneic HSCT recipient or a stem cell or donor lymphocyte infusion donor (not recorded which). It is not recorded whose cells these are; they may come from a transplant donor. The V call is TRBV7-3, the J call TRBJ2-1; 10 bases match TRBD2. Sequenced input: blood, either unsorted or a sorted T cell fraction (not recorded which). CDR3 sequence (DNA): TGTGCCAGCAGGTACAGCGGGGGGGCCCCTGAGCAGTTCTTC. Translated: CASRYSGGAPEQFF.